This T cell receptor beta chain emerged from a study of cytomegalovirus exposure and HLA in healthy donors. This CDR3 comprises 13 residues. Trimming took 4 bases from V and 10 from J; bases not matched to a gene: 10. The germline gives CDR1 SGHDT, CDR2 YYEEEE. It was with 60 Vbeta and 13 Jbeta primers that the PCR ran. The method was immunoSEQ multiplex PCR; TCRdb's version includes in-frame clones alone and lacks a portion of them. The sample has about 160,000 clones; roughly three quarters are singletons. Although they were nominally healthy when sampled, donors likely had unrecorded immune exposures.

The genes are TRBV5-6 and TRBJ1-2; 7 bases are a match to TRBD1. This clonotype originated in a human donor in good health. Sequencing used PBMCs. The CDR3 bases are TGTGCCAGCAGCGGATCTTACAGGGGATACTACACCTTC. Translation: CASSGSYRGYYTF.